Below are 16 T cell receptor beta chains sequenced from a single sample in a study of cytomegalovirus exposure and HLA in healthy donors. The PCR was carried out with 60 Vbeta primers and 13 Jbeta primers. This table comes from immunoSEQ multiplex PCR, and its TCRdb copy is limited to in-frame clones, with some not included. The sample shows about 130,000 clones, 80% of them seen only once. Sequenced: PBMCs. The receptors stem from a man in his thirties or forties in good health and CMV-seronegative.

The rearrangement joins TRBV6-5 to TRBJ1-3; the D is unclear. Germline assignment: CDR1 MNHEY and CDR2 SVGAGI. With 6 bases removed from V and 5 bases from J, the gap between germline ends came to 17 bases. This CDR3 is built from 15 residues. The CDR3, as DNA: TGTGCCAGCAGCTCCCTAAGACTGGCAAGAAACACCATATATTTT. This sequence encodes CASSSLRLARNTIYF.

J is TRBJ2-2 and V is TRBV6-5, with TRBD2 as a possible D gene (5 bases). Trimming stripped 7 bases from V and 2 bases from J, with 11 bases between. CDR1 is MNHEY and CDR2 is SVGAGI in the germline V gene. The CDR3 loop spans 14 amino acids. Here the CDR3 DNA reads TGTGCCAGCAAGACGGGGTCAAACACCGGGGAGCTGTTTTTT. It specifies CASKTGSNTGELFF.

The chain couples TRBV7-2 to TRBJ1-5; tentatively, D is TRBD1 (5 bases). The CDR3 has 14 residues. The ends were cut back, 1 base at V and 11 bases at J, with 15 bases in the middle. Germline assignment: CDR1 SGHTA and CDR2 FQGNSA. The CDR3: CASSLEGAVTAQHF. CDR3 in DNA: TGTGCCAGCAGCTTAGAAGGGGCCGTGACGGCCCAGCATTTT.

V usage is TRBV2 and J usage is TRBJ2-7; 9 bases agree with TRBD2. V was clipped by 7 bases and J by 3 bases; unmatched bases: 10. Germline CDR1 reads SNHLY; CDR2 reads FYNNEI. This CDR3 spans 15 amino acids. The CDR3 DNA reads TGTGCCAGCAAAGACGAGGCGGGAGGGGTCTACGAGCAGTACTTC. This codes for CASKDEAGGVYEQYF.

This chain's CDR3 is CASSRTATYEQYF. The CDR3 DNA sequence: TGTGCCAGCAGCCGGACAGCTACCTACGAGCAGTACTTC. V and J are TRBV25-1 and TRBJ2-7; D is perhaps TRBD1 (6 bases). Per germline, CDR1 MGHDK and CDR2 SYGVNS. The CDR3 is made up of 13 amino acids. Trimming left V 6 bases short and J 2 bases short, with 11 bases between.

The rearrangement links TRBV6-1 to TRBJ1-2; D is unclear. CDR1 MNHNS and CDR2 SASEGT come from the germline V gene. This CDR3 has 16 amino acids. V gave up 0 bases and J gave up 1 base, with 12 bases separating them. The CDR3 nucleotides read TGTGCCAGCAGTGAAGCCCTCTCGGGTGTTAACTATGGCTACACCTTC. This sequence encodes CASSEALSGVNYGYTF.

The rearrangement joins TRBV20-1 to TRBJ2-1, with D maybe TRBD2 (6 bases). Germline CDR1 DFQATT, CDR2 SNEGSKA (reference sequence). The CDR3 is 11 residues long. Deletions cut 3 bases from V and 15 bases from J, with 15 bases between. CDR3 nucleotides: TGCAGTGCTAGGTTGACCGGGGAGGCGTTCTTC. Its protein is CSARLTGEAFF.

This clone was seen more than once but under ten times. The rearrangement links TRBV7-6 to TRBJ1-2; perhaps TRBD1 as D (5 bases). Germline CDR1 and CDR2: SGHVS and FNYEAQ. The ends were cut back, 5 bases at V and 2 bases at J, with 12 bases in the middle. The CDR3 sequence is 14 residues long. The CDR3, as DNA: TGTGCCAGCAGCGTAGGGGAGGGGAACTATGGCTACACCTTC. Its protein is CASSVGEGNYGYTF.

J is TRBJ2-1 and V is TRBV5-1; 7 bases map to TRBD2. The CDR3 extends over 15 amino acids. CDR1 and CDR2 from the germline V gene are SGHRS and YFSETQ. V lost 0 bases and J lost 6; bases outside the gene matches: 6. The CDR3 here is CASSLGRREINEQFF. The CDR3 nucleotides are TGCGCCAGCAGCTTGGGTCGGCGGGAGATCAATGAGCAGTTCTTC. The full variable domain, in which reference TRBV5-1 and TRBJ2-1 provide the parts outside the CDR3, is KAGVTQTPRYLIKTRGQQVTLSCSPISGHRSVSWYQQTPGQGLQFLFEYFSETQRNKGNFPGRFSGRQFSNSRSEMNVSTLELGDSALYLCASSLGRREINEQFFGPGTRLTVL.

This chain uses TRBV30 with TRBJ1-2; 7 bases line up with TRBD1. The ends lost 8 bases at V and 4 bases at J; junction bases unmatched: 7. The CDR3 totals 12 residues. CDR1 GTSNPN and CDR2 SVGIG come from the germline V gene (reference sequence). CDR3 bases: TGTGCCGGAGGGGGCAGAATCTATGGCTACACCTTC. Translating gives CAGGGRIYGYTF.

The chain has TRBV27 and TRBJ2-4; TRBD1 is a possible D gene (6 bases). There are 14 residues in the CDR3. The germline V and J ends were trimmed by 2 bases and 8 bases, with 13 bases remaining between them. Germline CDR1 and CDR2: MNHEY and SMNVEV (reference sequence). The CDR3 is CASSLITGSDIQYF. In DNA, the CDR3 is TGTGCCAGCAGTTTAATTACAGGGTCGGACATTCAGTACTTC.

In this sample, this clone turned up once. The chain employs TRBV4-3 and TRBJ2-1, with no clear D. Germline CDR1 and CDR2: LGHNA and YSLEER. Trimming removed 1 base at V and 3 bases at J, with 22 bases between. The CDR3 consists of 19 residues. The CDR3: CASSQVLGGPASDYNEQFF. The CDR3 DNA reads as TGCGCCAGCAGCCAAGTTCTGGGTGGCCCCGCTAGTGACTACAATGAGCAGTTCTTC.

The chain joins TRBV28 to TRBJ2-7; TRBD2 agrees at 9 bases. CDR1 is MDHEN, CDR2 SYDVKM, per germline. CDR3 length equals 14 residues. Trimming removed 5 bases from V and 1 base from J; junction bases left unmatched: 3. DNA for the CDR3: TGTGCCAGCAGTGGAAGCGGGAGGTCCTACGAGCAGTACTTC. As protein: CASSGSGRSYEQYF. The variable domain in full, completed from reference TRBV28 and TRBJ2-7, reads DVKVTQSSRYLVKRTGEKVFLECVQDMDHENMFWYRQDPGLGLRLIYFSYDVKMKEKGDIPEGYSVSREKKERFSLILESASTNQTSMYLCASSGSGRSYEQYFGPGTRLTVT.

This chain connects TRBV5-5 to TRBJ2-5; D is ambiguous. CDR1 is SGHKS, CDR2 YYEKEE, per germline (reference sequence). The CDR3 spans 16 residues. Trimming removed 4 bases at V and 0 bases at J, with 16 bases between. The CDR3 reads CASSLGPSPHQETQYF. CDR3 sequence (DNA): TGTGCCAGCAGCCTTGGGCCCAGCCCCCACCAAGAGACCCAGTACTTC.

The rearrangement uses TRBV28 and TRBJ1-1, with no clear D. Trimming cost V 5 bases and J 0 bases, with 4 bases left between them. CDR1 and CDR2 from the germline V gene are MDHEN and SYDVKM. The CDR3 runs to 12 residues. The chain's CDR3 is CASSAMNTEAFF. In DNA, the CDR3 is TGTGCCAGCAGTGCTATGAACACTGAAGCTTTCTTT.

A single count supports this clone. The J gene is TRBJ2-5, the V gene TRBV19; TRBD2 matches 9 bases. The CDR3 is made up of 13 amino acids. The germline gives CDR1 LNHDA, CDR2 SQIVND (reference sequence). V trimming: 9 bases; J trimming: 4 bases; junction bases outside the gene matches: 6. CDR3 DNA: TGTGCCAGAGGCGGGAGGGATTCAGAGACCCAGTACTTC. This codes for CARGGRDSETQYF.